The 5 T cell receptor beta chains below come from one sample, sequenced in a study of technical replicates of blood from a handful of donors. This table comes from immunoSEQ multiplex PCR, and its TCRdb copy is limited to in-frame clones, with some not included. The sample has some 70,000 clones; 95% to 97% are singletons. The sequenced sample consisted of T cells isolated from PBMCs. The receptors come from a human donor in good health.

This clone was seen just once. The chain's CDR3 is CASRSGTMEPGAFF. The CDR3 DNA reads as TGTGCCAGCAGATCCGGGACAATGGAACCCGGAGCTTTCTTT. This rearrangement joins TRBV11-2 to TRBJ1-1; a weak D match, TRBD1 (6 bases). Trimming shortened V by 6 bases and J by 10 bases, and 21 bases separated the two germline ends. Germline V gene sequence: CDR1 SGHAT, CDR2 FQNNGV. The CDR3 totals 14 residues.

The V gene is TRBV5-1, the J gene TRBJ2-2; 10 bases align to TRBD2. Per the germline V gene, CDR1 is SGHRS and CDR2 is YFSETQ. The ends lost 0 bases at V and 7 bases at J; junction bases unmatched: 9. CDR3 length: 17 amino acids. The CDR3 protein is CASSLELAGVAGGELFF. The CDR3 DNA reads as TGCGCCAGCAGCTTGGAGCTAGCGGGAGTAGCAGGCGGGGAGCTGTTTTTT.

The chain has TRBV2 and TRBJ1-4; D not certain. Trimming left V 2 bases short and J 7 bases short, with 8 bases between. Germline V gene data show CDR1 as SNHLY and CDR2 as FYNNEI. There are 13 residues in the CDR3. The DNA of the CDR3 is TGTGCCAGCAGTGAAAGCGGTCTTGAAAAACTGTTTTTT. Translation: CASSESGLEKLFF. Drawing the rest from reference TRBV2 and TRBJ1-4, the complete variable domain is EPEVTQTPSHQVTQMGQEVILRCVPISNHLYFYWYRQILGQKVEFLVSFYNNEISEKSEIFDDQFSVERPDGSNFTLKIRSTKLEDSAMYFCASSESGLEKLFFGSGTQLSVL.

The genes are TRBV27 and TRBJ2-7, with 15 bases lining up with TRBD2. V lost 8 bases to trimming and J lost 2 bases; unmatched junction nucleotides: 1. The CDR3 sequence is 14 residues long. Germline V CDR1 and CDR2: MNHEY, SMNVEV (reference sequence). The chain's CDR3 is CASGLAGGAYEQYF. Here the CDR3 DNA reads TGTGCCAGCGGACTAGCGGGAGGGGCCTACGAGCAGTACTTC.

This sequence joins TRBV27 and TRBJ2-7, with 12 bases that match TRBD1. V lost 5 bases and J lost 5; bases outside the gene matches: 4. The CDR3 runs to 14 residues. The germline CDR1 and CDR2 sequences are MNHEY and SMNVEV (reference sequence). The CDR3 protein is CASSPGTGGNEQYF. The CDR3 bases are TGTGCCAGCAGTCCGGGGACAGGGGGCAACGAGCAGTACTTC.